This T cell receptor beta chain was recorded in a study of shared clonotypes between healthy human individuals. General study results and limits: The naive CD4 repertoires of a handful of donors were compared, and approximately 4.7% of clonotypes were shared.

The CDR3 runs 13 residues. Per germline, CDR1 LNHDA and CDR2 SQIVND (reference sequence). Trimming left V 3 bases short and J 5 bases short, with 10 bases between. The naive CD8 fraction comprised CD45RO-negative cells positively selected for CCR7 and excluded terminally differentiated effector memory CD45RA+ cells. As regards this clone: The target antigen is unknown.

Some clones are missing from TCRdb's copy, which holds only in-frame ones; the method was immunoSEQ multiplex PCR. The sample carries approximately 2,200,000 clones, more than 85% recorded once. The TCR comes from a man between 18 and 29 years old in good health. Some clones in this sample may be carry-over from other donors' samples. The sequencing input was naive CD8+ T cells from PBMCs. The rearrangement joins TRBV19 to TRBJ2-5; unclear D gene. The CDR3 region has the DNA TGTGCCAGTAGTATCGTGTTGAGGGAGACCCAGTACTTC. Translating it yields CASSIVLRETQYF.